These T cell receptor beta chains were read from a single sample in a study of shared clonotypes between healthy human individuals. The data were produced by immunoSEQ multiplex PCR, yet TCRdb's version contains in-frame clones alone and is incomplete. The table has 450,000 to 600,000 clones, 70% to 85% seen once. The material sequenced was PBMCs. The source is a woman between 40 and 55 years old in good health. Some clones in this sample may be carry-over from other donors' samples. Each CDR3 is given with its conserved first and last residue.

TRBJ2-3 | 16 | TRBV19 | CASSRGLAGVEDTQYF
TRBJ2-5 | 13 | TRBV28 | CASSYRSPETQYF
TRBJ2-3 | 19 | TRBV30 | CAHSGGLAGDSASTDTQYF
TRBJ2-5 | 19 | TRBV28 | CASKDLLMRTSGFQETQYF
TRBJ2-2 | 17 | TRBV4-1 | CASSLLGAGLNTGELFF
TRBJ2-7 | 15 | TRBV9 | CASSVGGRATYEQYF
TRBJ1-2 | 13 | TRBV11-2 | CASSLDPVYGYTF
TRBJ2-2 | 12 | TRBV12-5 | CASGPHRGELFF
TRBJ2-1 | 15 | TRBV5-1 | CASSLPDRGIDEQFF
TRBJ1-2 | 13 | TRBV14 | CASSLGTPSGYTF
TRBJ2-7 | 14 | TRBV5-6 | CASSSYRGAYEQYF
TRBJ2-7 | 15 | TRBV7-2 | CASSLVTGARSEQYF
TRBJ2-1 | 11 | TRBV7-9 | CASRVGGEQFF
TRBJ2-6 | 16 | TRBV11-3 | CASSLGVGSGANVLTF
TRBJ2-1 | 15 | TRBV4-2 | CASSQSPGTSHEQFF
TRBJ1-2 | 11 | TRBV30 | CASSKGGGYTF
TRBJ2-3 | 14 | TRBV5-1 | CASWGGNIGDTQYF
TRBJ1-3 | 14 | TRBV5-1 | CASSLGTGGNTIYF
TRBJ2-2 | 16 | TRBV7-3 | CASSLGDRINTGELFF
TRBJ2-1 | 13 | TRBV4-3 | CASSLGQYNEQFF
TRBJ1-5 | 14 | TRBV28 | CASSLNTVNQPQHF
TRBJ1-1 | 13 | TRBV29-1 | CSVEGGQGTEAFF
TRBJ2-7 | 11 | TRBV27 | CASRRNYEQYF
TRBJ2-5 | 14 | TRBV11-2 | CASSFNGVQETQYF
TRBJ1-5 | 14 | TRBV11-2 | CASSVRGLGQPQHF
TRBJ1-1 | 14 | TRBV2 | CASKNLGGDTEAFF
TRBJ1-5 | 13 | TRBV7-2 | CASSLEYNQPQHF
TRBJ1-5 | 15 | TRBV28 | CASSFSSGGNQPQHF
TRBJ2-3 | 13 | TRBV4-1 | CASSLRRTDTQYF
TRBJ1-1 | 15 | TRBV19 | CASTQALEGDTEAFF
TRBJ2-7 | 12 | TRBV28 | CASSLPVGEQYF
TRBJ2-2 | 16 | TRBV19 | CASSRGRLRGTGELFF
TRBJ1-5 | 13 | TRBV19 | CASSIAGNQPQHF
TRBJ1-1 | 13 | TRBV7-9 | CASSPAHLTEAFF
TRBJ1-3 | 16 | TRBV7-9 | CASSPGQGARGNTIYF
TRBJ2-7 | 16 | TRBV5-3 | CARSRGLAVPSYEQYF
TRBJ2-2 | 14 | TRBV28 | CASRPGLPVGELFF
TRBJ2-7 | 14 | TRBV28 | CASSFPGATYEQYF
TRBJ1-6 | 15 | TRBV9 | CASSGAPGAAHPLHF
TRBJ1-1 | 11 | TRBV28 | CASNSNTEAFF